A selection of T cell receptor beta chains follows, all from one sample in a study of cytomegalovirus exposure and HLA in healthy donors. Profiled with immunoSEQ multiplex PCR; TCRdb holds only in-frame clones, not every one. The sample includes 69,000 or so clones, 76% seen only once; the top ten take more than 2.5%. Sequenced input: PBMCs. These receptors were obtained from a man younger than 35 in good health and CMV-seronegative. Both conserved end residues are part of each CDR3.

j_gene | v_gene | len | CDR3aa
TRBJ2-3 | TRBV11-2 | 19 | CASSPRVAGGRNGTDTQYF
TRBJ2-2 | TRBV2 | 13 | CASSERGTGELFF
TRBJ1-1 | TRBV10-3 | 13 | CAISESKTEVAFF
TRBJ1-2 | TRBV4-3 | 18 | CASSHQDIRTGGVGGYTF
TRBJ1-1 | TRBV28 | 14 | CASSEGQGKNEAFF
TRBJ2-3 | TRBV7-2 | 15 | CASSFSGGYTDTQYF
TRBJ1-3 | TRBV19 | 15 | CASSSTVDSGNTIYF
TRBJ1-3 | TRBV9 | 16 | CASSPVVGGAGNTIYF
TRBJ1-2 | TRBV28 | 12 | CATRTGSYGYTF
TRBJ2-3 | TRBV2 | 15 | CASRGWTSATDTQYF
TRBJ2-5 | TRBV10-3 | 14 | CAISEQDGKETQYF
TRBJ2-3 | TRBV10-3 | 17 | CAISDHEGGVVSDTQYF
TRBJ1-2 | TRBV30 | 13 | CAWSVMGQGGYTF
TRBJ2-1 | TRBV2 | 14 | CAQPSGFEGGEQFF
TRBJ2-3 | TRBV6-4 | 14 | CASRAGRYTDTQYF
TRBJ2-5 | TRBV9 | 12 | CASSTEQETQYF
TRBJ1-1 | TRBV6-1 | 12 | CASLSPIFEAFF
TRBJ1-3 | TRBV5-1 | 14 | CASSLGQSGNTIYF
TRBJ1-2 | TRBV7-8 | 13 | CASSNRVGYGYTF
TRBJ2-2 | TRBV6-5 | 11 | CASSSSGELFF
TRBJ2-5 | TRBV19 | 13 | CASSILAGGAQYF
TRBJ1-2 | TRBV28 | 15 | CASSSPGTANYGYTF
TRBJ2-7 | TRBV7-9 | 14 | CASSATGGGYEQYF
TRBJ2-2 | TRBV11-3 | 18 | CASSPYPPLAIGTGELFF
TRBJ1-1 | TRBV28 | 15 | CASSRRTGGFTEAFF
TRBJ1-1 | TRBV7-8 | 15 | CASSLGQGGNGRAFF
TRBJ2-5 | TRBV29-1 | 13 | CSAVARIQETQYF
TRBJ1-1 | TRBV6-5 | 13 | CASSYRGYTEAFF
TRBJ2-3 | TRBV5-5 | 14 | CASSFLAGADTQYF
TRBJ2-3 | TRBV14 | 17 | CASSQDSAGTSTDTQYF
TRBJ1-1 | TRBV2 | 15 | CASRLGTGGDTEAFF
TRBJ1-2 | TRBV5-5 | 17 | CASSFSSPQGGVYGYTF
TRBJ1-2 | TRBV6-5 | 15 | CASSYSPTPNYGYTF
TRBJ2-7 | TRBV7-9 | 15 | CASSPPGLGLYEQYF
TRBJ1-4 | TRBV5-4 | 16 | CASSSQGAKTNEKLFF
TRBJ2-5 | TRBV28 | 17 | CASRPIRDRGLKETQYF
TRBJ1-2 | TRBV5-1 | 15 | CASSSSDTRNYGYTF
TRBJ1-6 | TRBV19 | 14 | CASSIGDSSSPLHF
TRBJ2-2 | TRBV19 | 15 | CASSSWTGVIGELFF
TRBJ2-1 | TRBV28 | 13 | CASTISPYNEQFF
TRBJ1-1 | TRBV5-4 | 13 | CASSLGVNPEAFF
TRBJ1-2 | TRBV6-5 | 13 | CASGARRTYGYTF
TRBJ2-3 | TRBV6-1 | 12 | CASIRTPDTQYF
TRBJ1-6 | TRBV28 | 15 | CASSEGGQGNSPLHF
TRBJ1-2 | TRBV7-3 | 17 | CASSLPGQGAFEYGYTF
TRBJ2-5 | TRBV7-2 | 14 | CASSPGQGVETQYF
TRBJ1-1 | TRBV7-3 | 14 | CASSPSGGNTEAFF
TRBJ2-4 | TRBV7-2 | 14 | CASSPRGSQNIQYF
TRBJ2-3 | TRBV19 | 15 | CASSMGQSLWDTQYF
TRBJ1-4 | TRBV4-1 | 15 | CASSQAGLLEEKLFF
TRBJ2-7 | TRBV7-3 | 15 | CASSPEAGGTYEQYF